The clone carrying this T cell receptor beta chain was observed a handful of times. Its specificity is not known. These data are taken from a study of T cell repertoires in cytomegalovirus infection. Study overall: Public TCR beta signatures indicated both CMV infection and matching HLA type.

CDR1 and CDR2 from the germline V gene are SEHNR and FQNEAQ (reference sequence). This CDR3 is 13 amino acids long. Trimming removed 5 bases from V and 6 bases from J; junction bases left unmatched: 4. The study's findings and limits: Summed public TCR beta family frequency identified CMV carriers bearing the relevant HLA. Dominating the ex vivo response were HLA-C-restricted CMV-specific TCR beta clonotypes.

In TCRdb, the reads were re-called with MiXCR into one record per CDR3 protein. The sample includes roughly 200,000 distinct CDR3 sequences, about 17% of them seen just once. Specimen: CD8+ T cells from PBMCs. The TCR sequence derives from a human donor in good health (CMV status not recorded). Some clones in this sample may be carry-over from other donors' samples. The genes are TRBV7-9 and TRBJ1-5, with TRBD1 matching over 7 bases. CDR3 sequence reads: CASSTTGSQPQHF. CDR3 in DNA: TGTGCCAGCAGCACGACAGGGTCTCAGCCCCAGCATTTT.